Presented here are 9 T cell receptor beta chains from one specimen sequenced in a study of control samples from healthy donors and cancer patients. This table comes from immunoSEQ multiplex PCR, and its TCRdb copy is limited to in-frame clones, with some not included. In the table there are fewer than 200,000 clones, around 88% of which are singletons. The sequenced material came from blood. The origin of the receptors is a woman younger than 45 in good health.

The V gene is TRBV13, the J gene TRBJ1-2; D uncertain. Trimming stripped 5 bases from V and 0 bases from J, with 13 bases between. CDR1 and CDR2 (germline): PRHDT, FYEKMQ (reference sequence). The CDR3 sequence is 15 residues long. CDR3 nucleotides: TGTGCCAGCAGCCGCATAACAGCTGCTAACTATGGCTACACCTTC. Its translation: CASSRITAANYGYTF.

The genes are TRBV27 and TRBJ1-1, with unresolved D. The CDR3 contains 13 residues. V lost 3 bases and J lost 4, with 9 bases in between. Germline-derived CDR1 and CDR2 are MNHEY and SMNVEV (reference sequence). Here the CDR3 reads CASSLRGGTEAFF. The CDR3 DNA reads TGTGCCAGCAGTTTGCGGGGTGGCACTGAAGCTTTCTTT.

The rearrangement joins TRBV20-1 to TRBJ2-5; no reliable D call. V was pared by 1 base and J by 4 bases, with 4 bases between. This CDR3 is 11 amino acids long. Germline V CDR1 and CDR2: DFQATT, SNEGSKA (reference sequence). CDR3 loop: CSARVGETQYF. CDR3 sequence (DNA): TGCAGTGCTAGAGTCGGAGAGACCCAGTACTTC.

This sequence joins TRBV24-1 and TRBJ1-1, with TRBD1 matching 12 bases. J lost 10 bases, V lost 7 bases, and 6 bases had no gene match. Germline V CDR1 and CDR2: KGHDR, SFDVKD. CDR3 length equals 13 residues. The DNA for the CDR3 is TGTGCCACCAGAGGGACAGGGGGCTCGAGAGCTTTCTTT. It specifies CATRGTGGSRAFF.

J is TRBJ2-5 and V is TRBV7-2; 11 bases match TRBD2. With V trimmed by 1 base and J by 5 bases, 3 bases remained unmatched. CDR1 is SGHTA, CDR2 FQGNSA, per germline. The CDR3 is made up of 15 amino acids. The CDR3: CASSLVSGGAETQYF. The CDR3 nucleotides read TGTGCCAGCAGCTTAGTTAGCGGGGGGGCGGAGACCCAGTACTTC.

This chain uses TRBV6-5 with TRBJ1-1; a possible D gene is TRBD1 (6 bases). The V end was cut by 5 bases, the J end by 2 bases, with 12 bases between. The length of the CDR3 is 14 residues. Germline V gene sequence: CDR1 MNHEY, CDR2 SVGAGI. CDR3 nucleotides: TGTGCCAGCAGTCCCCGGGACACCAACACTGAAGCTTTCTTT. Its protein is CASSPRDTNTEAFF.

The chain joins TRBV2 to TRBJ1-4; TRBD1 matches at 7 bases. The CDR3 has 15 amino acids. Germline values: CDR1 SNHLY, CDR2 FYNNEI. The J segment lost 5 bases and the V segment lost 2 bases, leaving 5 bases of the junction unmatched. This CDR3 reads CASSERGQRNEKLFF. DNA of the CDR3: TGTGCCAGCAGTGAAAGGGGACAGAGAAATGAAAAACTGTTTTTT.

CDR3 protein: CASSPGTGQETQYF. The CDR3 DNA is TGTGCCAGCAGCCCCGGGACAGGCCAAGAGACCCAGTACTTC. V gene TRBV7-9 combines with J gene TRBJ2-5; 8 nucleotides agree with TRBD1. This CDR3 contains 14 residues. J was trimmed by 1 base and V by 5 bases; bases with no gene match: 3. CDR1 and CDR2 (germline): SEHNR, FQNEAQ (reference sequence). Full variable domain (remainder filled in from reference TRBV7-9 and TRBJ2-5): DTGVSQNPRHKITKRGQNVTFRCDPISEHNRLYWYRQTLGQGPEFLTYFQNEAQLEKSRLLSDRFSAERPKGSFSTLEIQRTEQGDSAMYLCASSPGTGQETQYFGPGTRLLVL.

Regarding this clone: The same CDR3 can be traced to other DNA sequences in this sample. The chain carries TRBV28 and TRBJ2-2; 11 nucleotides align to TRBD1. V lost 5 bases, J lost 6 bases, and 5 bases stayed unmatched. Germline assignment: CDR1 MDHEN and CDR2 SYDVKM. The CDR3 has 15 residues. The chain's CDR3 is CASSPPGQGAGELFF. CDR3 nucleotides: TGTGCCAGCAGTCCCCCGGGACAGGGGGCCGGGGAGCTGTTTTTT.